This record concerns one T cell receptor (beta chain) sequence. These data are taken from a study of control samples from healthy donors and cancer patients. The CDR3 loop spans 15 amino acids. CDR1 MGHRA and CDR2 YSYEKL come from the germline V gene. Trimming took off 4 bases at V and 4 bases at J, with 16 bases between the two ends. TCRdb's copy holds only in-frame clones and misses some; the assay was immunoSEQ multiplex PCR. The profile shows thousands of clones, 75% to 95% of them singletons. The clonotype comes from a man in his sixties with colorectal cancer. The sample consisted of PBMCs. This chain uses TRBV4-1 with TRBJ1-2, with D hard to call. CDR3 region: CASSLRGQPGYGYTF. DNA for the CDR3: TGCGCCAGCAGCCTGCGCGGGCAGCCAGGCTATGGCTACACCTTC.